This T cell receptor beta chain derives from a study of cytomegalovirus exposure and HLA in healthy donors. Study overall: Across 350 to 400 genotyped donors, 81% landed in the Caucasian-associated ancestry cluster.

On this clone: Its antigen is as yet unknown.

Both 60 Vbeta primers and 13 Jbeta primers went into the PCR. Only in-frame clones appear in the TCRdb table, and some are missing; sequencing was by immunoSEQ multiplex PCR. The sample includes roughly 220,000 clones, around 75% of them seen just once. Study results and caveats: A later analysis reportedly identified an Asian-associated ancestry cluster as carrying fewer N-insertions than the approximately 670-donor mean.

The CDR3 is made up of 13 amino acids. In germline, CDR1 is MNHEY, CDR2 SMNVEV (reference sequence). V lost 5 bases to trimming and J lost 1 base, with 8 bases between them. Material for sequencing was PBMCs. The chain has TRBV27 and TRBJ1-1; no clear D gene. This TCR came from a woman under 40 in good health and CMV-seronegative. The CDR3 loop reads CASSPTRNTEAFF. For the CDR3, the DNA is TGTGCCAGCAGTCCCACAAGGAACACTGAAGCTTTCTTT.